The rows below give T cell receptor beta chains drawn from one sample of a study of CD4 T cells in relation to SARS-CoV-2 and coronaviruses. Antigens of these TCRs are unknown. Profiling relied on immunoSEQ multiplex PCR, and the TCRdb table lists in-frame clones only, not all of them. The table shows around 15,000 clones, with roughly 80% occurring only once. Sequences were obtained from CD4+ T cells from PBMCs, cultured in vitro. Source of these receptors: a human donor in good health. The CDR3 runs from the conserved cysteine through the conserved F or W. A D gene is named only where the DNA matches it firmly. Expanded clones are given a class, and other clones once, few, many or no size at all.

clone size: .; V gene: TRBV18; D gene: TRBD2; J gene: TRBJ2-5; CDR3 DNA: TGTGCCAGCTCACTCGGACTAGCGGAAGAGACCCAGTACTTC; CDR3 protein: CASSLGLAEETQYF
clone size: .; V gene: TRBV7-9; D gene: TRBD1; J gene: TRBJ1-1; CDR3 DNA: TGTGCCAGCAGCTGGACAGGGCTGACCACTGAAGCTTTCTTT; CDR3 protein: CASSWTGLTTEAFF
clone size: .; V gene: TRBV6-5; D gene: TRBD2; J gene: TRBJ2-1; CDR3 DNA: TGTGCCAGCAGTTACTCGGGGACTAGCGGATACAATGAGCAGTTCTTC; CDR3 protein: CASSYSGTSGYNEQFF
clone size: .; V gene: TRBV5-4; D gene: TRBD2; J gene: TRBJ2-1; CDR3 DNA: TGTGCCAGCAGTCCGAGCGGGACTTACAATGAGCAGTTCTTC; CDR3 protein: CASSPSGTYNEQFF
clone size: once; V gene: TRBV6-4; D gene: TRBD2; J gene: TRBJ2-3; CDR3 DNA: TGTGCCAGCAGTGCGGGAGGGCCCACAGATACGCAGTATTTT; CDR3 protein: CASSAGGPTDTQYF
clone size: once; V gene: TRBV24-1; D gene: TRBD1; J gene: TRBJ1-2; CDR3 DNA: TGTGCCACCAGTGATCGGGACAGGGGGAAAGGCTACACCTTC; CDR3 protein: CATSDRDRGKGYTF
clone size: .; V gene: TRBV28; D gene: .; J gene: TRBJ1-2; CDR3 DNA: TGTGCCAGCAGTTACGCGGACTATGGCTACACCTTC; CDR3 protein: CASSYADYGYTF
clone size: .; V gene: TRBV7-3; D gene: TRBD2; J gene: TRBJ2-1; CDR3 DNA: TGTGCCAGCAGCCGTGGGACTAACAACTACAATGAGCAGTTCTTC; CDR3 protein: CASSRGTNNYNEQFF
clone size: .; V gene: TRBV27; D gene: .; J gene: TRBJ1-4; CDR3 DNA: TGTGCCAGCAGTTCCTCTAGAGGGGAAAAACTGTTTTTT; CDR3 protein: CASSSSRGEKLFF
clone size: .; V gene: TRBV4-1; D gene: .; J gene: TRBJ2-1; CDR3 DNA: TGCGCCAGCAGCCAGGAGGGACAGGTGATTAGCGGGAGTTCCTACAATGAGCAGTTCTTC; CDR3 protein: CASSQEGQVISGSSYNEQFF
clone size: .; V gene: TRBV14; D gene: .; J gene: TRBJ1-1; CDR3 DNA: TGTGCCAGCAGCCAAGGGACAGCCAAAGCTTTCTTT; CDR3 protein: CASSQGTAKAFF
clone size: .; V gene: TRBV7-9; D gene: .; J gene: TRBJ2-7; CDR3 DNA: TGTGCCAGCAGCTTTAAGGGACGGAGCGAGCAGTACTTC; CDR3 protein: CASSFKGRSEQYF
clone size: .; V gene: TRBV6-1; D gene: TRBD2; J gene: TRBJ2-7; CDR3 DNA: TGTGCCAGCAGTGAAGCGCGGACTAGCGGGAAGAACGAGCAGTACTTC; CDR3 protein: CASSEARTSGKNEQYF
clone size: .; V gene: TRBV6-6; D gene: TRBD1; J gene: TRBJ1-5; CDR3 DNA: TGTGCCAGCAGCCCAGGGACAGCATTGAATCAGCCCCAGCATTTT; CDR3 protein: CASSPGTALNQPQHF
clone size: .; V gene: TRBV11-3; D gene: .; J gene: TRBJ2-1; CDR3 DNA: TGTGCCAGCAGCTCAGGGGGGCTAGCGTCATACAATGAGCAGTTCTTC; CDR3 protein: CASSSGGLASYNEQFF
clone size: .; V gene: TRBV15; D gene: .; J gene: TRBJ1-6; CDR3 DNA: TGTGCCACCAGCAGAGATGGGGCCTCACCCCTCCACTTT; CDR3 protein: CATSRDGASPLHF
clone size: .; V gene: TRBV3-1/TRBV3-2; D gene: .; J gene: TRBJ2-7; CDR3 DNA: TGTGCCAGCAGCCGACCGGGCCTCCTATTGGGCTCCTACGAGCAGTACTTC; CDR3 protein: CASSRPGLLLGSYEQYF
clone size: few; V gene: TRBV18; D gene: .; J gene: TRBJ1-6; CDR3 DNA: TGTGCCAGCTCCGGACAGTTGGACTATAATTCACCCCTCCACTTT; CDR3 protein: CASSGQLDYNSPLHF
clone size: .; V gene: TRBV11-2; D gene: .; J gene: TRBJ2-5; CDR3 DNA: TGTGCCAGCAGCTTATTCAGTGCGGCAGAGACCCAGTACTTC; CDR3 protein: CASSLFSAAETQYF
clone size: few; V gene: TRBV7-8; D gene: .; J gene: TRBJ2-5; CDR3 DNA: TGTGCCAGCAGCTTAGAGACCCAGTACTTC; CDR3 protein: CASSLETQYF
clone size: .; V gene: TRBV5-1; D gene: .; J gene: TRBJ2-3; CDR3 DNA: TGCGCCAGCAGCTTGGTAGGGGGAGACGGCACAGATACGCAGTATTTT; CDR3 protein: CASSLVGGDGTDTQYF
clone size: .; V gene: TRBV13; D gene: .; J gene: TRBJ2-2; CDR3 DNA: TGTGCCAGCAGCACGGAAGGGAGAAACACCGGGGAGCTGTTTTTT; CDR3 protein: CASSTEGRNTGELFF
clone size: large; V gene: TRBV3-1/TRBV3-2; D gene: .; J gene: TRBJ2-1; CDR3 DNA: TGTGCCAGCAGAGGACTCTCCTACAATGAGCAGTTCTTC; CDR3 protein: CASRGLSYNEQFF
clone size: few; V gene: TRBV2; D gene: .; J gene: TRBJ1-5; CDR3 DNA: TGTGCCAGCGGGGCGGGGGTGCAGCCCCAGCATTTT; CDR3 protein: CASGAGVQPQHF
clone size: .; V gene: TRBV6-5; D gene: .; J gene: TRBJ1-2; CDR3 DNA: TGTGCCAGCAGTCCCCTCGACGGTAACTATGGCTACACCTTC; CDR3 protein: CASSPLDGNYGYTF
clone size: .; V gene: TRBV6-5; D gene: .; J gene: TRBJ2-6; CDR3 DNA: TGTGCCAGCAGTCCCCGTAGCTCTGGGGCCAACGTCCTGACTTTC; CDR3 protein: CASSPRSSGANVLTF
clone size: .; V gene: TRBV6-6; D gene: .; J gene: TRBJ2-3; CDR3 DNA: TGTGCCAGCAGATGGGGAAGGACTAGCACAGATACGCAGTATTTT; CDR3 protein: CASRWGRTSTDTQYF
clone size: once; V gene: TRBV30; D gene: .; J gene: TRBJ1-4; CDR3 DNA: TGTGCCTGGAGTGTACCCCGTCGTAGTACAGCAACTAATGAAAAACTGTTTTTT; CDR3 protein: CAWSVPRRSTATNEKLFF